Below, 8 T cell receptor beta chains from the same sample are listed, as sequenced in a study of blood T cell repertoires in COVID-19. The assay was immunoSEQ multiplex PCR, and TCRdb's table has in-frame clones only and misses some. The table shows around 190,000 clones, with 80% to 90% occurring only once. Material for sequencing was peripheral blood. These receptors came from a woman of 80 years or more with acute or convalescent COVID-19.

The chain carries TRBV5-1 and TRBJ2-7; D ambiguous. V was shortened by 5 bases and J by 0 bases, with 6 bases between the two germline ends. CDR3 length equals 12 residues. Germline lookup yields CDR1 SGHRS and CDR2 YFSETQ. The CDR3 loop is CASSDSSYEQYF. Written as DNA, the CDR3 is TGCGCCAGCAGTGATAGCTCCTACGAGCAGTACTTC.

The rearrangement links TRBV10-3 to TRBJ2-1; D is ambiguous. Germline CDR1 is ENHRY and CDR2 is SYGVKD. Trimming removed 4 bases from V and 5 bases from J, with 12 bases in between. There are 14 residues in the CDR3. The CDR3 DNA follows: TGTGCCATCAGTGCCCGGGTCGAACACAATGAGCAGTTCTTC. Its translation: CAISARVEHNEQFF.

This clone was counted once. The chain links TRBV19 to TRBJ1-4, with D maybe TRBD1 (6 bases). Germline V lookup: CDR1 LNHDA, CDR2 SQIVND (reference sequence). The CDR3 consists of 15 residues. V lost 5 bases, J lost 0 bases, and 10 bases lay in between. In nucleotides, the CDR3 is TGTGCCAGTAGTCTCAGGACAGCAACTAATGAAAAACTGTTTTTT. Its translation is CASSLRTATNEKLFF.

This chain links TRBV11-3 with TRBJ2-7; possible D gene TRBD2, 6 bases. Germline V gives CDR1 SGHNT, CDR2 YENEEA. V lost 0 bases and J 4 bases, leaving 16 bases between the germline ends. The CDR3 covers 16 residues. CDR3 region: CASSLDSGGDGYEQYF. CDR3 bases: TGTGCCAGCAGCTTAGATTCGGGCGGGGACGGATACGAGCAGTACTTC.

The J gene is TRBJ1-1, the V gene TRBV6-2 or TRBV6-3, with TRBD1 identical over 7 bases. V was clipped by 2 bases and J by 0 bases; unmatched bases: 3. Germline V CDR1 and CDR2: MNHEY, SVGEGT. This CDR3 contains 15 residues. CDR3 loop: CASSYHGTVNTEAFF. DNA for the CDR3: TGTGCCAGCAGTTACCACGGGACAGTGAACACTGAAGCTTTCTTT.

The gene calls are TRBV5-1 and TRBJ2-7; 7 nucleotides agree with TRBD1. V was pared by 4 bases and J by 2 bases, with 9 bases of the junction left unmatched. CDR3 length equals 15 residues. Germline CDR1 is SGHRS and CDR2 is YFSETQ. Here the CDR3 DNA reads TGCGCCAGCAGCCCCCAGACAGGGCCAACCTACGAGCAGTACTTC. It codes for CASSPQTGPTYEQYF.

A single count supports this clone. The chain joins TRBV18 to TRBJ1-2; tentative D call: TRBD1 (5 bases). The CDR3 has 13 amino acids. In germline, CDR1 is KGHSH, CDR2 LQKENI. Trimming cost V 6 bases and J 6 bases, with 14 bases left between them. The CDR3 coding sequence is TGTGCCAGCTCCCCGGGGGGGGAGGATGGCTACACCTTC. Its translation: CASSPGGEDGYTF.

This chain uses TRBV19 with TRBJ2-3, with 12 bases lining up with TRBD2. With 8 bases clipped from V and 1 base from J, the junction kept 10 bases outside the gene matches. The CDR3 is 17 residues long. The germline V gene has CDR1 LNHDA and CDR2 SQIVND (reference sequence). CDR3: CASSASGRVSGTDTQYF. The DNA of the CDR3 is TGTGCCAGTTCAGCTAGCGGGAGGGTATCCGGCACAGATACGCAGTATTTT.